This T cell receptor (beta chain) is from a study of shared clonotypes between healthy human individuals. Genomic DNA per cell subset filled all wells of several immunoSEQ plates. TCRdb's copy holds only in-frame clones and misses some; the assay was immunoSEQ multiplex PCR. This sample has about 980,000 clones; over 75% occur once, and the top ten carry approximately 1.5%. V lost 4 bases to trimming and J lost 6 bases, with 6 bases between them. Germline V gene lookup returns CDR1 MGHRA and CDR2 YSYEKL. CDR3 length: 12 residues. Division of CD4+ cells produced a CD45RA+ naive subset and a CD45RA-negative memory subset. This clone came up a few times.

The TCR was taken from a man aged 18 to 30 in good health. The specimen was memory CD4+ T cells sorted from blood. Subset described: CD45RA-negative fraction. The rearrangement joins TRBV4-1 to TRBJ1-4, with D unclear. The CDR3 here is CASSLTHEKLFF. CDR3 bases: TGCGCCAGCAGCCTGACTCATGAAAAACTGTTTTTT.